This passage covers 5 T cell receptor beta chains from one sample sequenced in a study of T cell responses to AZD1222 COVID-19 vaccine. Generated by immunoSEQ multiplex PCR, the TCRdb table keeps only in-frame clones and is missing some. The sample lists 85,000 to 120,000 clones; more than 85% were seen once. This specimen consisted of peripheral blood, obtained on day 0 of AZD1222 vaccination. The receptors originated from an adult in good health.

V usage is TRBV7-3 and J usage is TRBJ1-6; 8 bases fit TRBD1. CDR3 size: 14 residues. Germline V gene data show CDR1 as SGHTA and CDR2 as FQGTGA. V shed 5 bases and J 10 bases; nucleotides not matched to a gene: 7. The CDR3 DNA sequence: TGTGCCAGCAGCCGACAGGGGCAAGGGTCACCCCTCCACTTT. Translating it yields CASSRQGQGSPLHF.

The CDR3: CASSVAGTGVEGYTF. The CDR3 DNA sequence: TGTGCCAGCAGCGTAGCAGGGACAGGGGTGGAAGGCTACACCTTC. The chain joins TRBV9 to TRBJ1-2; 10 positions agree with TRBD1. CDR3 length equals 15 residues. The germline V gene encodes CDR1 SGDLS and CDR2 YYNGEE. V was pared by 0 bases and J by 8 bases, with 7 bases of the junction left unmatched.

There are a few counts of this clone. The chain combines TRBV18 with TRBJ2-7; TRBD1 matches 8 bases. The J segment lost 5 bases and the V segment lost 5 bases, leaving 8 bases of the junction unmatched. From germline, CDR1 is KGHSH and CDR2 LQKENI. The CDR3 has 14 amino acids. As DNA, the CDR3 is TGTGCCAGCTCAGAAAGGACAGGGAGTAACGAGCAGTACTTC. This translates into CASSERTGSNEQYF.

The J gene is TRBJ2-1, the V gene TRBV6-5; D call uncertain. Germline CDR1 reads MNHEY; CDR2 reads SVGAGI. Trimming pared 0 bases from V and 5 bases from J, leaving 8 bases between. This CDR3 comprises 14 residues. The chain's CDR3 is CASSYSSANNEQFF. The DNA for the CDR3 is TGTGCCAGCAGTTACTCTTCGGCCAACAATGAGCAGTTCTTC.

This clone was detected once. Other DNA sequences in the same sample also yield this CDR3. This sequence joins TRBV12-3 or TRBV12-4 and TRBJ1-4; no clear D. The CDR3 runs to 13 residues. The ends were cut back, 7 bases at V and 0 bases at J, with 6 bases in the middle. The CDR3 region has the DNA TGTGCCAGCACAGACACAACTAATGAAAAACTGTTTTTT. Its translation is CASTDTTNEKLFF.